These 20 T cell receptor beta chains came from one sample sequenced in a study of blood T cell repertoires in COVID-19. The protocol was immunoSEQ multiplex PCR, while the TCRdb copy is restricted to in-frame clones and leaves out a portion. The sample contains 250,000 or so clones, 90% of which appear only once. The specimen sequenced was PBMCs or T cells enriched from blood (not recorded which). These receptors were taken from a woman in her 30s with acute COVID-19.

A word on this clone: Different DNA sequences within this sample yield the same CDR3. V usage is TRBV28 and J usage is TRBJ1-2; 8 bases align to TRBD1. In germline, CDR1 is MDHEN, CDR2 SYDVKM. CDR3 length: 14 residues. V shed 6 bases, J shed 2 bases, and the junction held 5 bases outside the gene matches. The CDR3 nucleotides are TGTGCCAGCAGCCAAGGACAGGGAAACTATGGCTACACCTTC. Amino acid sequence: CASSQGQGNYGYTF.

This sequence joins TRBV10-1 and TRBJ2-1, with 9 bases lining up with TRBD2. CDR1 and CDR2 from the germline V gene are WNHNN and SYGVQD (reference sequence). V gave up 0 bases and J gave up 6 bases; unmatched junction bases: 3. CDR3 length: 15 residues. The CDR3 nucleotides are TGCGCCAGCAGTGAGTCTGGCGGGAGGGTCAATGAGCAGTTCTTC. Translated: CASSESGGRVNEQFF.

The J gene is TRBJ2-7, the V gene TRBV19; D is unresolved. V was trimmed by 4 bases and J by 5 bases, leaving 12 bases between them. The CDR3 length is 13 residues. CDR1 LNHDA and CDR2 SQIVND come from the germline V gene (reference sequence). The CDR3 is CASSNRRRDEQYF. The CDR3 coding sequence is TGTGCCAGTAGTAATAGGCGGCGCGACGAGCAGTACTTC.

CDR3: CASSLWRLAGAIHEQFF. The DNA for the CDR3 is TGTGCCAGCAGCTTGTGGAGACTAGCGGGTGCTATCCATGAGCAGTTCTTC. J is TRBJ2-1 and V is TRBV5-4, with 10 bases aligning to TRBD2. V shed 1 base and J 8 bases; nucleotides not matched to a gene: 12. The CDR3 covers 17 residues. Germline V gene data show CDR1 as SGHNT and CDR2 as YYREEE (reference sequence).

The chain links TRBV9 to TRBJ2-1; 7 nucleotides agree with TRBD2. The CDR3 has 17 residues. Germline V lookup: CDR1 SGDLS, CDR2 YYNGEE. Trimming cost V 1 base and J 4 bases; bases outside gene matches: 11. The CDR3 region has the DNA TGTGCCAGCAGCGTATCTTGGTCTAGCGGCTCTTACAATGAGCAGTTCTTC. This gives the protein CASSVSWSSGSYNEQFF. The full variable domain, completed using reference TRBV9 and TRBJ2-1, is DSGVTQTPKHLITATGQRVTLRCSPRSGDLSVYWYQQSLDQGLQFLIQYYNGEERAKGNILERFSAQQFPDLHSELNLSSLELGDSALYFCASSVSWSSGSYNEQFFGPGTRLTVL.

This sequence joins TRBV4-1 and TRBJ2-3, with TRBD1 matching 8 bases. Looked up from germline, CDR1 is MGHRA and CDR2 is YSYEKL. The CDR3 length is 16 residues. The junction had 4 bases not matched to a gene; V was cut back by 1 base and J by 1 base. The CDR3 DNA is TGCGCCAGCAGCCAAGGACCGACAGGGGGCACAGATACGCAGTATTTT. Amino acid sequence: CASSQGPTGGTDTQYF.

The chain uses TRBV10-3 and TRBJ2-3, with 11 nucleotides matching TRBD1. The CDR3 has 14 amino acids. V lost 11 bases, J lost 4 bases, and 8 bases stayed unmatched. Germline V gene sequence: CDR1 ENHRY, CDR2 SYGVKD. CDR3 DNA: TGTGCCGTTAGTGGACAGGGGGCATCAGATACGCAGTATTTT. Residues: CAVSGQGASDTQYF.

The chain joins TRBV2 to TRBJ2-3; maybe TRBD2 (6 bases). The V gene lost 0 bases and the J gene lost 3 bases, with 19 bases spanning the gap. CDR3 length equals 18 residues. Germline V gene lookup returns CDR1 SNHLY and CDR2 FYNNEI. CDR3 in DNA: TGTGCCAGCAGTGAAGCGGTACTAAGGGAGGCGATTACAGATACGCAGTATTTT. Translated, it gives CASSEAVLREAITDTQYF. Full variable domain (remainder filled in from reference TRBV2 and TRBJ2-3): EPEVTQTPSHQVTQMGQEVILRCVPISNHLYFYWYRQILGQKVEFLVSFYNNEISEKSEIFDDQFSVERPDGSNFTLKIRSTKLEDSAMYFCASSEAVLREAITDTQYFGPGTRLTVL.

The V gene is TRBV9, the J gene TRBJ1-2; perhaps TRBD1 as D (5 bases). This CDR3 comprises 15 residues. Per the germline V gene, CDR1 is SGDLS and CDR2 is YYNGEE. V dropped 0 bases and J dropped 4 bases, with 13 bases sitting between them. In DNA form, the CDR3 reads TGTGCCAGCAGCGTAGCTTCCGCCGGGGGCTATGGCTACACCTTC. It codes for CASSVASAGGYGYTF.

V is TRBV9 and J is TRBJ1-3, with 7 bases identical to TRBD1. There are 16 residues in the CDR3. Trimming cost V 4 bases and J 0 bases; bases outside gene matches: 7. Germline assignment: CDR1 SGDLS and CDR2 YYNGEE. This CDR3 is CASSTQQGSSGNTIYF. Written as DNA, the CDR3 is TGTGCCAGCAGCACCCAACAGGGGTCCTCTGGAAACACCATATATTTT.

This chain uses TRBV12-3 or TRBV12-4 with TRBJ1-1, with a tentative D call TRBD1 (5 bases). This CDR3 region has 13 residues. The germline V and J ends were trimmed by 5 bases and 3 bases, with 10 bases remaining between them. As DNA, the CDR3 is TGTGCCAGCAGTCCATTACAGGACACTGAAGCTTTCTTT. It translates to CASSPLQDTEAFF.

This chain links TRBV15 with TRBJ2-1; D possibly corresponds to TRBD2 (5 bases). This CDR3 has 13 residues. From germline, CDR1 is LNHNV and CDR2 YYDKDF (reference sequence). V lost 0 bases and J 15 bases, leaving 15 bases between the germline ends. The CDR3 reads CATSRDPQGRVFF. The DNA for the CDR3 is TGTGCCACCAGCAGAGACCCCCAAGGGCGGGTGTTCTTC.

The rearrangement links TRBV10-1 to TRBJ1-3, with D possibly TRBD1 on 5 matching bases. Germline V lookup: CDR1 WNHNN, CDR2 SYGVQD (reference sequence). Trimming shortened V by 3 bases and J by 3 bases, and 9 bases separated the two germline ends. The CDR3 totals 14 residues. The CDR3, as DNA: TGCGCCAGCAGTGATCCAGGGTTTGGAAACACCATATATTTT. This codes for CASSDPGFGNTIYF.

The J gene is TRBJ2-5, the V gene TRBV27; 15 bases line up with TRBD2. Trimming at V came to 4 bases and at J to 4 bases, leaving 1 base not matched to a gene. Germline CDR1 is MNHEY and CDR2 is SMNVEV (reference sequence). The CDR3 is 15 residues long. The CDR3 loop is CASSSGLAGGETQYF. CDR3 bases: TGTGCCAGCAGTTCGGGACTAGCGGGAGGAGAGACCCAGTACTTC.

The chain has TRBV29-1 and TRBJ2-1; 11 bases align to TRBD2. Per the germline V gene, CDR1 is SQVTM and CDR2 is ANQGSEA. After removal of 1 base from V and 0 bases from J, the junction contained 17 bases not matched to a gene. The CDR3 is 21 residues long. The CDR3 DNA is TGCAGCGTTGAAGCGGAGGCGGGGACTAGCGGTTACCAGAGCTCCTACAATGAGCAGTTCTTC. It yields the protein CSVEAEAGTSGYQSSYNEQFF.

V is TRBV7-9 and J is TRBJ2-7, with 7 bases matching TRBD1. The germline V gene encodes CDR1 SEHNR and CDR2 FQNEAQ (reference sequence). The V gene end was trimmed by 4 bases and the J gene end by 4 bases; junction bases not matched to a gene: 1. The CDR3 is made up of 12 amino acids. Here the CDR3 DNA reads TGTGCCAGCAGCTCGGACAGGTACGAGCAGTACTTC. Its protein is CASSSDRYEQYF. The full variable domain, completed using reference TRBV7-9 and TRBJ2-7, is DTGVSQNPRHKITKRGQNVTFRCDPISEHNRLYWYRQTLGQGPEFLTYFQNEAQLEKSRLLSDRFSAERPKGSFSTLEIQRTEQGDSAMYLCASSSDRYEQYFGPGTRLTVT.

V gene TRBV28 combines with J gene TRBJ2-7, with 7 bases aligning to TRBD1. This CDR3 contains 12 residues. From germline, CDR1 is MDHEN and CDR2 SYDVKM. V lost 8 bases, J lost 7 bases, and 8 bases stayed unmatched. CDR3 sequence: CASRDRGIEQYF. The CDR3 DNA is TGTGCCAGCCGGGACAGAGGGATTGAGCAGTACTTC.

This clone was found a few times. The V and J genes are TRBV6-1 and TRBJ2-7, with 9 positions matching TRBD1. CDR3 length equals 16 residues. V shed 2 bases, J shed 3 bases, and the junction held 8 bases outside the gene matches. Germline CDR1 is MNHNS and CDR2 is SASEGT. CDR3 in amino acids: CASSETVDRGFYEQYF. CDR3 nucleotide sequence: TGTGCCAGCAGTGAAACCGTGGACAGGGGATTCTACGAGCAGTACTTC.

The chain is built from TRBV28 and TRBJ1-2, with D uncertain. Germline loops: CDR1 MDHEN, CDR2 SYDVKM. V lost 10 bases, J lost 1 base, and 13 bases lay in between. The CDR3 covers 13 residues. The CDR3 DNA reads TGTGCCACCTACTTTGTGATTAACTATGGCTACACCTTC. Its protein is CATYFVINYGYTF.

The rearrangement links TRBV29-1 to TRBJ1-2; D gene uncertain. V lost 0 bases and J lost 3, with 17 bases in between. Germline V CDR1 and CDR2: SQVTM, ANQGSEA. The CDR3 is 16 residues long. Here the CDR3 DNA reads TGCAGCGTTGAAGATCCTAGGACTCTGGAGGACTATGGCTACACCTTC. Translated: CSVEDPRTLEDYGYTF.